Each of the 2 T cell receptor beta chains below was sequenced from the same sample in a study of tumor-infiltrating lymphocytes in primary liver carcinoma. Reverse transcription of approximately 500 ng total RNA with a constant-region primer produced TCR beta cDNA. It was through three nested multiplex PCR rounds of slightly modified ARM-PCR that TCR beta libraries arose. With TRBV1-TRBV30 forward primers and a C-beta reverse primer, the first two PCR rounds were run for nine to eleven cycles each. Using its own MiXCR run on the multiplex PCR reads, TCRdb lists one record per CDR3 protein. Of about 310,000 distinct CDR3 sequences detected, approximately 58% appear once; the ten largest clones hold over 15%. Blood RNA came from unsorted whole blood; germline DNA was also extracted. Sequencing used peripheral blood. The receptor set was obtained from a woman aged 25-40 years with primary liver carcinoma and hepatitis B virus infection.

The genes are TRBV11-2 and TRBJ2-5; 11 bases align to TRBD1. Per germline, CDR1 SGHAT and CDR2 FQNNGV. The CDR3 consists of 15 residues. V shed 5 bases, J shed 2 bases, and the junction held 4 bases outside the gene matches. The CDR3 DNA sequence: TGTGCCAGCAGCAGGACAGGGGGCAGGCAAGAGACCCAGTACTTC. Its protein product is CASSRTGGRQETQYF.

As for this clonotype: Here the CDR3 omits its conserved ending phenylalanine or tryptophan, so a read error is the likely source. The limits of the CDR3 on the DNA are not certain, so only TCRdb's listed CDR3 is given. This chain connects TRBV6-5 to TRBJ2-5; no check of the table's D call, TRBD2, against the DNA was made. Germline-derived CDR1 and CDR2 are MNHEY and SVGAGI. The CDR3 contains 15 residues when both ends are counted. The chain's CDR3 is CASGRSGRALETQYL.